This record concerns one T cell receptor beta chain sequence. CDR3 length equals 13 residues. The ends were cut back, 7 bases at V and 6 bases at J, with 15 bases in the middle. Germline V gene lookup returns CDR1 ENHRY and CDR2 SYGVKD. The data are from a study of blood T cell repertoires in COVID-19. Turning to the study itself: In each case, the material was cDNA or gDNA derived from T cells, B-cell-depleted T cells, or PBMCs.

How the authors handled the data: Cell counts per sample came from amplifying reference gene primers. Here immunoSEQ multiplex PCR was the method, and the copy in TCRdb shows in-frame clones only, minus some. The V and J calls and clone size are taken from that table; D and trimming were inferred from the DNA. The repertoire has over 75,000 clones, under 90% of them found once; the top ten carry about 1.6%. This TCR was recovered from a human donor with active COVID-19. The donor label of this sample is uncertain. The V gene is TRBV10-3, the J gene TRBJ1-1; possible D gene TRBD1, 6 bases. The sample consisted of peripheral blood. CDR3 loop: CAIIGQPGSEAFF. The CDR3 bases are TGTGCCATCATCGGACAGCCCGGGTCTGAAGCTTTCTTT.